Only a few counts were recorded for the clone carrying this T cell receptor beta chain. The target antigen is unknown. The CDR3 length is 13 residues. The germline V and J ends were trimmed by 1 base and 6 bases, with 9 bases remaining between them. CDR1 SGHVS and CDR2 FNYEAQ come from the germline V gene. This record belongs to a study of early T cells in non-severe SARS-CoV-2 infection. Study-wide background: Chains were unpaired, as sequencing was done on bulk RNA from unsorted whole blood. General study findings and limits: VDJdb matching favored anti-spike CD8 responses, missing private and CD4 specificities.

Unique molecular identifiers tagged individual cDNA molecules. TCRdb re-derived calls from the 5' RACE reads in MiXCR, one entry per CDR3 protein. The sample has 55,000 to 65,000 distinct CDR3 sequences; about 10% are singletons. The sequencing sample was made of whole blood. The clonotype comes from an adult who was a healthcare worker with PCR-confirmed SARS-CoV-2 infection or an uninfected control (not recorded which). The chain is built from TRBV7-6 and TRBJ2-5; D unresolved. CDR3 region: CASSLGRWKTQYF. The CDR3 nucleotides are TGTGCCAGCAGCTTAGGGAGATGGAAGACCCAGTACTTC.